Each of the 17 T cell receptor beta chains below was sequenced from the same sample in a study of T cells in tumors and immune-related adverse events. Clones were sequenced by immunoSEQ multiplex PCR, and TCRdb holds only the in-frame ones, with some missing. Of around 730 clones listed, 90% were seen once; the top ten hold approximately 18%. The material sequenced was kidney tissue, taken from a patient treated with anti-PD-1 therapy. All receptors come from a female donor with metastatic renal cell carcinoma.

In this sample, this clone turned up a few times. J is TRBJ2-7 and V is TRBV27; maybe TRBD1 (6 bases). CDR3 length: 15 amino acids. The V gene lost 6 bases and the J gene lost 1 base, with 16 bases spanning the gap. The germline gives CDR1 MNHEY, CDR2 SMNVEV (reference sequence). The CDR3 coding sequence is TGTGCCAGCAGCTCCTTAGGGCAGGGGTCCTACGAGCAGTACTTC. This translates into CASSSLGQGSYEQYF.

CDR3 residues: CASGLVTGGEQYF. The CDR3 DNA sequence: TGTGCTAGTGGTTTGGTTACGGGGGGCGAGCAGTACTTC. The rearrangement joins TRBV12-5 to TRBJ2-7; the match to TRBD2 covers 7 bases. Trimming removed 0 bases from V and 6 bases from J; junction bases left unmatched: 2. The CDR3 spans 13 residues. The V gene's germline CDR1 is LGHNT and CDR2 FRNRAP.

With regard to this clone: The junction does not match germline at one end; this may be a read error. This chain connects TRBV6-1 to TRBJ2-3; 7 bases align to TRBD2. This CDR3 has 15 residues. CDR1 is MNHNS and CDR2 is SASEGT in the germline V gene. Here the CDR3 reads CASSEGRDYTETQYF. The CDR3 DNA sequence: TGTGCCAGCAGTGAAGGCAGGGACTACACAGAAACGCAGTATTTT.

The chain carries TRBV6-6 and TRBJ1-6; D unresolved. The germline V gene encodes CDR1 MNHNY and CDR2 SVGAGI (reference sequence). Trimming removed 4 bases at V and 9 bases at J, with 13 bases between. CDR3 size: 14 residues. The CDR3 DNA sequence: TGTGCCAGCAGTTTTCCACAACGAAGTTCACCCCTCCACTTT. Amino acids: CASSFPQRSSPLHF.

Notes on this clone: The sample holds other DNA sequences that translate to the same CDR3. The chain links TRBV11-1 to TRBJ2-7; D is undetermined. Germline V CDR1 and CDR2: SGHAT, FQDESV (reference sequence). This CDR3 is built from 15 residues. Trimming stripped 1 base from V and 0 bases from J, with 10 bases between. CDR3 amino acids: CASSLEGQSSYEQYF. The CDR3 coding sequence is TGTGCCAGCAGCTTAGAGGGCCAGAGCTCCTACGAGCAGTACTTC.

The chain employs TRBV15 and TRBJ2-5; D gene ambiguous. The CDR3 totals 13 residues. Trimming stripped 0 bases from V and 5 bases from J, with 7 bases between. The germline CDR1 and CDR2 sequences are LNHNV and YYDKDF (reference sequence). The CDR3 nucleotides read TGTGCCACCAGCAGAGATCGTTGGGAGACCCAGTACTTC. Amino acid sequence: CATSRDRWETQYF.

For the CDR3, the DNA is TGTGCCATCAGTGAGGTTAGCGGGGGGGCCGGAACGCAGTATTTT. Amino acids: CAISEVSGGAGTQYF. This chain joins TRBV10-3 and TRBJ2-3; TRBD2 matches 11 bases. Germline lookup yields CDR1 ENHRY and CDR2 SYGVKD. The junction had 7 bases not matched to a gene; V was cut back by 2 bases and J by 9 bases. The CDR3 totals 15 residues.

This clone was counted a few times. The chain has TRBV7-2 and TRBJ1-1; 9 bases match TRBD1. Trimming at V came to 5 bases and at J to 5 bases, leaving 9 bases not matched to a gene. CDR1 and CDR2 (germline): SGHTA, FQGNSA. The CDR3 is 15 residues long. CDR3 loop: CASSRVGQGRTEAFF. The CDR3 region has the DNA TGTGCCAGCAGCCGAGTAGGACAGGGGAGGACTGAAGCTTTCTTT.

The chain joins TRBV4-1 to TRBJ2-3, with 8 bases that match TRBD1. Losses at the gene ends were 4 bases for V and 2 bases for J; bases not matched to a gene: 2. The CDR3 runs 14 residues. The germline CDR1 and CDR2 sequences are MGHRA and YSYEKL. CDR3 in DNA: TGCGCCAGCAGCCGGGACAGGAACACAGATACGCAGTATTTT. This encodes CASSRDRNTDTQYF.

The rearrangement uses TRBV19 and TRBJ1-1; weak D call: TRBD1 (6 bases). The CDR3 extends over 17 amino acids. Between the trimmed V and J ends, which lost 3 bases and 0 bases, there was a span of 17 bases. CDR1 and CDR2 (germline): LNHDA, SQIVND (reference sequence). This chain's CDR3 is CASSIRGGDRVNTEAFF. The CDR3 nucleotides are TGTGCCAGTAGTATTAGAGGGGGGGACCGCGTGAACACTGAAGCTTTCTTT.

This chain joins TRBV11-2 and TRBJ1-2, with D perhaps TRBD1 (6 bases). Germline CDR1 and CDR2: SGHAT and FQNNGV. The CDR3 consists of 15 residues. V gave up 0 bases and J gave up 5 bases, with 13 bases separating them. CDR3 residues: CASSLDGTPSYGYTF. CDR3 nucleotide sequence: TGTGCCAGCAGCTTAGACGGGACACCCAGTTATGGCTACACCTTC.

The chain links TRBV19 to TRBJ1-5; D is possibly TRBD1 (5 bases). The ends were cut back, 9 bases at V and 0 bases at J, with 12 bases in the middle. From germline, CDR1 is LNHDA and CDR2 SQIVND (reference sequence). CDR3 length equals 14 residues. The CDR3 loop reads CASGTQDSNQPQHF. The CDR3 DNA reads TGTGCCAGCGGGACTCAAGATAGCAATCAGCCCCAGCATTTT.

The V and J genes are TRBV5-6 and TRBJ1-1; D is undetermined. Germline CDR1 SGHDT, CDR2 YYEEEE. This CDR3 spans 16 amino acids. Trimming removed 2 bases from V and 1 base from J, with 15 bases in between. The CDR3 loop is CASSLETLITNTEAFF. The CDR3 DNA is TGTGCCAGCAGCTTAGAGACCTTGATTACGAACACTGAAGCTTTCTTT.

The rearrangement joins TRBV28 to TRBJ2-5; TRBD1 aligns across 9 bases. Germline CDR1 reads MDHEN; CDR2 reads SYDVKM. This CDR3 has 14 amino acids. The V segment lost 4 bases and the J segment 5 bases; nucleotides outside the gene matches: 5. The CDR3 sequence is CASSWNRGRETQYF. DNA of the CDR3: TGTGCCAGCAGTTGGAACAGGGGGCGGGAGACCCAGTACTTC.

The chain combines TRBV5-1 with TRBJ2-2, with D possibly being TRBD2 (6 bases). The CDR3 has 19 residues. Germline lookup yields CDR1 SGHRS and CDR2 YFSETQ. The V end lost 2 bases, the J end lost 2 bases, and 22 bases lay between the germline ends. CDR3 protein: CASSFGRSNLGINTGELFF. The CDR3 coding sequence is TGCGCCAGCAGCTTCGGGAGATCAAACTTAGGTATAAACACCGGGGAGCTGTTTTTT.

The V call is TRBV27, the J call TRBJ1-5; tentatively, D is TRBD1 (6 bases). With 2 bases removed from V and 0 bases from J, the gap between germline ends came to 14 bases. CDR1 MNHEY and CDR2 SMNVEV come from the germline V gene (reference sequence). The CDR3 contains 17 residues. CDR3 residues: CASSLLGGPYSNQPQHF. For the CDR3, the DNA is TGTGCCAGCAGTTTACTAGGGGGGCCTTATAGCAATCAGCCCCAGCATTTT.

J is TRBJ2-5 and V is TRBV7-8; 7 bases map to TRBD1. Germline V gene lookup returns CDR1 SGHVS and CDR2 FQNEAQ. The CDR3 spans 16 residues. With 8 bases clipped from V and 5 bases from J, the junction kept 17 bases outside the gene matches. CDR3 sequence reads: CASGTRRRGLSETQYF. CDR3 DNA: TGTGCCAGCGGTACGCGCCGAAGGGGGCTGTCGGAGACCCAGTACTTC.